The next 22 T cell receptor beta chains were all read from a single sample in a study of blood T cell repertoires in COVID-19. The data were produced by immunoSEQ multiplex PCR, yet TCRdb's version contains in-frame clones alone and is incomplete. The table lists roughly 54,000 clones, around nine tenths of them singletons. The sample was peripheral blood. The source of these receptors is an older woman with COVID-19, enrolled during active disease.

This clone was recorded once. CDR3 sequence (DNA): TGTGCCAGTAGTAGAACCACGGGACAGCTAAATCAGCCCCAGCATTTT. Translation gives CASSRTTGQLNQPQHF. The chain has TRBV19 and TRBJ1-5; 7 nucleotides align to TRBD1. Germline trimming cut 4 bases from V and 4 bases from J; bases unmatched to any gene: 10. This CDR3 spans 16 amino acids. Looked up from germline, CDR1 is LNHDA and CDR2 is SQIVND (reference sequence). Looking up the rest from reference TRBV19 and TRBJ1-5 gives the full variable domain: DGGITQSPKYLFRKEGQNVTLSCEQNLNHDAMYWYRQDPGQGLRLIYYSQIVNDFQKGDIAEGYSVSREKKESFPLTVTSAQKNPTAFYLCASSRTTGQLNQPQHFGDGTRLSIL.

The rearrangement links TRBV7-8 to TRBJ2-2, with TRBD2 identical over 16 bases. The CDR3 is made up of 18 amino acids. Germline V gene lookup returns CDR1 SGHVS and CDR2 FQNEAQ. The V segment lost 3 bases and the J segment 3 bases; nucleotides outside the gene matches: 4. This chain's CDR3 is CASSFGTSGREYTGELFF. The DNA of the CDR3 is TGTGCCAGCAGCTTCGGGACTAGCGGGAGGGAATACACCGGGGAGCTGTTTTTT.

The chain uses TRBV2 and TRBJ1-5; D remains unclear. This CDR3 contains 13 residues. Trimming took 5 bases from V and 7 from J, leaving 12 bases between them. In germline, CDR1 is SNHLY, CDR2 FYNNEI. The CDR3 sequence: CASSLAEAQPQHF. The CDR3 coding sequence is TGTGCCAGCAGTCTCGCCGAGGCGCAGCCCCAGCATTTT.

The V gene is TRBV7-9, the J gene TRBJ1-2; D is ambiguous. Looked up from germline, CDR1 is SEHNR and CDR2 is FQNEAQ (reference sequence). This CDR3 has 14 amino acids. Between the trimmed V and J ends, which lost 4 bases and 8 bases, there was a span of 17 bases. The CDR3 DNA reads as TGTGCCAGCAGCTCTAGCTCGGTGGTAAAAGGCTACACCTTC. Translated, it gives CASSSSSVVKGYTF. The complete variable domain, with remaining parts taken from reference TRBV7-9 and TRBJ1-2, reads DTGVSQNPRHKITKRGQNVTFRCDPISEHNRLYWYRQTLGQGPEFLTYFQNEAQLEKSRLLSDRFSAERPKGSFSTLEIQRTEQGDSAMYLCASSSSSVVKGYTFGSGTRLTVV.

V usage is TRBV25-1 and J usage is TRBJ2-1, with D tentatively TRBD1 (6 bases). CDR1 and CDR2 from the germline V gene are MGHDK and SYGVNS. The CDR3 spans 15 residues. V dropped 0 bases and J dropped 7 bases, with 13 bases sitting between them. The CDR3 reads CASSEYRGPANEQFF. CDR3 nucleotides: TGTGCCAGCAGTGAATACAGGGGCCCGGCGAATGAGCAGTTCTTC.

The chain combines TRBV3-1 (or the pseudogene TRBV3-2) with TRBJ1-5; TRBD1 aligns across 9 bases. Looked up from germline, CDR1 is LGHDT and CDR2 is YNNKEL (reference sequence). Germline trimming cut 4 bases from V and 4 bases from J; bases unmatched to any gene: 8. The CDR3 is 16 residues long. The CDR3 spells CASSPSGQGGNQPQHF. The CDR3 coding sequence is TGTGCCAGCAGCCCCTCGGGACAGGGAGGGAATCAGCCCCAGCATTTT.

V and J are TRBV7-9 and TRBJ2-7, with 8 positions matching TRBD1. After removal of 3 bases from V and 9 bases from J, the junction contained 10 bases not matched to a gene. CDR1 and CDR2 (germline): SEHNR, FQNEAQ (reference sequence). CDR3 size: 14 residues. The CDR3 spells CASSLIGGGQGQYF. CDR3 DNA: TGTGCCAGCAGCTTGATCGGTGGTGGACAGGGGCAGTACTTC.

CDR3 bases: TGTGCCACCAGTGAAACCGGGACAGACTATGGCTACACCTTC. Translation gives CATSETGTDYGYTF. The V call is TRBV24-1, the J call TRBJ1-2, with 7 bases identical to TRBD1. This CDR3 is built from 14 residues. The ends lost 4 bases at V and 3 bases at J; junction bases unmatched: 4. Germline values: CDR1 KGHDR, CDR2 SFDVKD.

The rearrangement links TRBV6-5 to TRBJ1-1, with D hard to call. Germline-derived CDR1 and CDR2 are MNHEY and SVGAGI. The CDR3 is 14 residues long. Trimming cost V 6 bases and J 0 bases, with 11 bases left between them. CDR3 sequence (DNA): TGTGCCAGCAGGAATGAGGGCATGAACACTGAAGCTTTCTTT. Protein: CASRNEGMNTEAFF.

The DNA of the CDR3 is TGTGCCAGTCACAGGGGGTTGCCAGGGGATGTATCGGGAAACACCATATATTTT. Translating it yields CASHRGLPGDVSGNTIYF. The chain links TRBV19 to TRBJ1-3; TRBD1 agrees at 8 bases. The J segment lost 4 bases and the V segment lost 8 bases, leaving 19 bases of the junction unmatched. The CDR3 loop spans 18 amino acids. Per germline, CDR1 LNHDA and CDR2 SQIVND (reference sequence).

V is TRBV5-1 and J is TRBJ1-2, with 7 bases lining up with TRBD1. This CDR3 has 12 residues. The trim removed 5 bases at V and 2 bases at J, leaving 0 bases unmatched. From germline, CDR1 is SGHRS and CDR2 YFSETQ. The CDR3 nucleotides are TGCGCCAGCAGGGGACAGAACTATGGCTACACCTTC. This encodes CASRGQNYGYTF. The variable domain in full, completed from reference TRBV5-1 and TRBJ1-2, reads KAGVTQTPRYLIKTRGQQVTLSCSPISGHRSVSWYQQTPGQGLQFLFEYFSETQRNKGNFPGRFSGRQFSNSRSEMNVSTLELGDSALYLCASRGQNYGYTFGSGTRLTVV.

The V and J genes are TRBV30 and TRBJ1-1, with 7 bases lining up with TRBD1. V dropped 3 bases and J dropped 10; count of bases not matched to a gene: 11. The germline V gene encodes CDR1 GTSNPN and CDR2 SVGIG (reference sequence). The CDR3 loop spans 13 amino acids. The CDR3 coding sequence is TGTGCCTGGAGGCCTAATCCACAGGGGAGAGCTTTCTTT. As protein: CAWRPNPQGRAFF.

DNA of the CDR3: TGTGCCAGCACCCCTCGGACGGGATCGGGTTACGAGCAGTACTTC. The encoded protein is CASTPRTGSGYEQYF. The rearrangement links TRBV6-5 to TRBJ2-7; maybe TRBD2 (5 bases). The germline V and J ends were trimmed by 7 bases and 4 bases, with 20 bases remaining between them. The germline V gene encodes CDR1 MNHEY and CDR2 SVGAGI. The CDR3 runs 15 residues.

This chain uses TRBV29-1 with TRBJ1-3; the match to TRBD1 covers 7 bases. The CDR3 loop spans 13 amino acids. Germline assignment: CDR1 SQVTM and CDR2 ANQGSEA. V shed 4 bases and J 2 bases; nucleotides not matched to a gene: 2. In DNA form, the CDR3 reads TGCAGCGTTGTGGGGACAGCTGGAAACACCATATATTTT. Protein sequence: CSVVGTAGNTIYF.

V gene TRBV27 combines with J gene TRBJ1-6; D might be TRBD1 (5 bases). This CDR3 is built from 12 residues. Germline CDR1 reads MNHEY; CDR2 reads SMNVEV (reference sequence). The V end lost 2 bases, the J end lost 11 bases, and 7 bases lay between the germline ends. CDR3 sequence (DNA): TGTGCCAGCAGTTTACAGGGAACACCCCTCCACTTT. As protein: CASSLQGTPLHF.

The CDR3 is CSAARGRGQPQHF. The CDR3 bases are TGCAGCGCCGCAAGGGGGCGCGGTCAGCCCCAGCATTTT. The chain joins TRBV29-1 to TRBJ1-5; TRBD1 matches at 7 bases. The CDR3 consists of 13 residues. Looked up from germline, CDR1 is SQVTM and CDR2 is ANQGSEA. The V gene end was trimmed by 7 bases and the J gene end by 6 bases; junction bases not matched to a gene: 9.

This chain connects TRBV4-2 to TRBJ2-7; 7 bases align to TRBD2. V gave up 4 bases and J gave up 5 bases; unmatched junction bases: 8. The CDR3 has 14 residues. Germline-derived CDR1 and CDR2 are LGHNA and YNFKEQ. The CDR3 sequence: CASSPSGPPNEQYF. Here the CDR3 DNA reads TGTGCCAGCAGCCCTAGCGGTCCCCCCAACGAGCAGTACTTC.

This chain uses TRBV5-8 with TRBJ2-5; TRBD1 might be the D (6 bases). With 4 bases removed from V and 1 base from J, the gap between germline ends came to 11 bases. The CDR3 loop spans 14 amino acids. The germline V gene encodes CDR1 SGHTS and CDR2 YDEGEE. CDR3 region: CASSNLQGQETQYF. The CDR3 DNA follows: TGTGCCAGCAGCAACTTACAGGGCCAAGAGACCCAGTACTTC.

The V call is TRBV4-2, the J call TRBJ2-3; no reliable D call. V was cut by 1 base and J by 4 bases, with 12 bases left in between. The CDR3 length is 15 residues. Germline CDR1 LGHNA, CDR2 YNFKEQ. The CDR3 DNA sequence: TGTGCCAGCAGCCAAGGTGTCCTGAGGTCAGATACGCAGTATTTT. Its translation is CASSQGVLRSDTQYF.

The rearrangement joins TRBV19 to TRBJ1-1; 7 bases align to TRBD1. The junction had 5 bases not matched to a gene; V was cut back by 0 bases and J by 4 bases. Germline V gene sequence: CDR1 LNHDA, CDR2 SQIVND (reference sequence). This CDR3 has 15 residues. CDR3 sequence reads: CASSIDTGAFTEAFF. CDR3 nucleotide sequence: TGTGCCAGTAGTATAGATACAGGGGCGTTCACTGAAGCTTTCTTT.

V usage is TRBV6-6 and J usage is TRBJ2-4, with TRBD1 matching over 9 bases. This CDR3 has 15 residues. CDR1 and CDR2 (germline): MNHNY, SVGAGI (reference sequence). V lost 0 bases to trimming and J lost 10 bases; unmatched junction nucleotides: 7. The CDR3 protein is CASSYSPGQGLIQYF. CDR3 coding DNA: TGTGCCAGCAGTTACTCGCCGGGACAGGGATTAATTCAGTACTTC.

The V gene is TRBV5-5, the J gene TRBJ1-1; 7 bases map to TRBD1. V was clipped by 4 bases and J by 3 bases; unmatched bases: 15. The length of the CDR3 is 17 residues. The germline V gene has CDR1 SGHKS and CDR2 YYEKEE (reference sequence). The CDR3 sequence: CASSRPLGQSRDTEAFF. The CDR3 DNA is TGTGCCAGCAGCCGACCCTTGGGACAGTCAAGGGACACTGAAGCTTTCTTT.